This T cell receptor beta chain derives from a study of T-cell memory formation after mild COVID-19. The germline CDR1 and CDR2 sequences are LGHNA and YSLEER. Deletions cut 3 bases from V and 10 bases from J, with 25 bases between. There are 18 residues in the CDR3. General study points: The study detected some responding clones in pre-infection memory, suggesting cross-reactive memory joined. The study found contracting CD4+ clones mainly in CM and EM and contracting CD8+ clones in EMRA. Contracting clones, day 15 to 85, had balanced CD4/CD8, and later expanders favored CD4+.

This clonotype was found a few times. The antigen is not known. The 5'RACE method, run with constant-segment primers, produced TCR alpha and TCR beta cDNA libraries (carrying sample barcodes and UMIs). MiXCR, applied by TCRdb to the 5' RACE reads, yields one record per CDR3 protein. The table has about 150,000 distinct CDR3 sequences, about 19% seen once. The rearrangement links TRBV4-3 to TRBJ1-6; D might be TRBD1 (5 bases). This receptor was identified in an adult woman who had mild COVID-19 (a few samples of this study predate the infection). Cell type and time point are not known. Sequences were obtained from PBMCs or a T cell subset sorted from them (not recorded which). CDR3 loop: CASSQAPSGQGVGSPLHF. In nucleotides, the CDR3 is TGCGCCAGCAGCCAGGCCCCGTCGGGGCAGGGCGTGGGATCACCCCTCCACTTT.